This T cell receptor beta chain derives from a study of human T cells and chemical hapten exposure. Study information: DPC at 0.01% went onto the upper back in patch tests, read at 6 days.

Original handling: Across samples, TCR counts had a median of around 100,000 and ranged from about 23,224 to 700,000. Each CDR3 protein is one row after TCRdb ran MiXCR on the RACE reads. These V and J calls derive from TCRdb rather than the authors' analysis. The sample contains some 150,000 distinct CDR3 sequences, over 9.5% of which appear only once. This clonotype was seen more than once but under ten times. Time point here: patch test 2, 6 weeks after DPC sensitization. Treatment described: therapeutic diphenylcyclopropenone sensitization with weekly scalp DPC. Researchers extracted total RNA from unfractionated whole blood. The sample here was whole blood, taken in connection with sensitization to the hapten diphenylcyclopropenone (DPC). This receptor was obtained from a woman aged 45-60 years with alopecia areata. Some clones in this sample may be carry-over from other donors' samples.

Here the CDR3 reads CASSWGESTDTQYF. The CDR3 DNA reads TGCGCCAGCAGCTGGGGTGAAAGCACAGATACGCAGTATTTT. The chain recombines TRBV5-1 with TRBJ2-3; unclear D gene. Germline V lookup: CDR1 SGHRS, CDR2 YFSETQ. V dropped 3 bases and J dropped 0 bases, with 8 bases sitting between them. This CDR3 has 14 amino acids.